The next 16 T cell receptor beta chains were all read from a single sample in a study of cytomegalovirus exposure and HLA in healthy donors. A multiplex PCR was run with 60 Vbeta primers and 13 Jbeta primers. Repertoires were generated with immunoSEQ multiplex PCR, while TCRdb's copy carries only in-frame clones and drops some. This listing includes approximately 130,000 clones. The sequencing sample was made of PBMCs. The receptors originated from a woman aged 60-75 years in good health and CMV-seronegative.

The chain links TRBV7-2 to TRBJ2-7; tentatively, D is TRBD1 (5 bases). The CDR3 extends over 14 amino acids. CDR1 and CDR2 (germline): SGHTA, FQGNSA. The ends were cut back, 0 bases at V and 0 bases at J, with 6 bases in the middle. The CDR3 spells CASSLAGVSYEQYF. DNA of the CDR3: TGTGCCAGCAGCTTAGCAGGGGTCTCCTACGAGCAGTACTTC.

V gene TRBV28 combines with J gene TRBJ2-7, with TRBD1 identical over 8 bases. This CDR3 is 16 amino acids long. Losses at the gene ends were 4 bases for V and 2 bases for J; bases not matched to a gene: 10. Germline CDR1 MDHEN, CDR2 SYDVKM. CDR3 coding DNA: TGTGCCAGCAGTTACCCTCGGGGACAGGACACCTACGAGCAGTACTTC. This gives the protein CASSYPRGQDTYEQYF.

The chain employs TRBV7-9 and TRBJ1-1; no reliable D call. In germline, CDR1 is SEHNR, CDR2 FQNEAQ (reference sequence). The CDR3 loop spans 14 amino acids. Trimming pared 5 bases from V and 5 bases from J, leaving 15 bases between. CDR3 amino acids: CASSGYSPWTEAFF. In nucleotides, the CDR3 is TGTGCCAGCAGCGGGTACAGCCCCTGGACTGAAGCTTTCTTT.

CDR3 coding DNA: TGCGCCAGCAGCCAACGGGGCGGGGAGCTGTTTTTT. Protein sequence: CASSQRGGELFF. This rearrangement joins TRBV4-1 to TRBJ2-2, with D maybe TRBD2 (5 bases). The CDR3 length is 12 residues. Germline V gene lookup returns CDR1 MGHRA and CDR2 YSYEKL. V was pared by 2 bases and J by 7 bases, with 5 bases between.

DNA of the CDR3: TGTGCCAGCAGCTTGGTCGTCCAGGGCAATCAGCCCCAGCATTTT. This gives the protein CASSLVVQGNQPQHF. The V gene is TRBV5-6, the J gene TRBJ1-5; no firm D call. V was shortened by 0 bases and J by 2 bases, with 9 bases between the two germline ends. Germline assignment: CDR1 SGHDT and CDR2 YYEEEE. The CDR3 is made up of 15 amino acids.

This sequence joins TRBV28 and TRBJ1-2, with 10 bases that match TRBD1. Germline V CDR1 and CDR2: MDHEN, SYDVKM. This CDR3 has 15 residues. With 1 base clipped from V and 7 bases from J, the junction kept 6 bases outside the gene matches. CDR3 bases: TGTGCCAGCAGTTTATATGACAGGGGGCTAGCTGGCTACACCTTC. This sequence encodes CASSLYDRGLAGYTF.

This CDR3 reads CAHTGLSTGELFF. The CDR3 DNA is TGTGCCCACACAGGGCTTAGCACCGGGGAGCTGTTTTTT. This chain connects TRBV12-5 to TRBJ2-2; D perhaps matches TRBD1 (6 bases). Germline V gene lookup returns CDR1 LGHNT and CDR2 FRNRAP. CDR3 length equals 13 residues.

V and J are TRBV5-1 and TRBJ2-3, with 11 bases fitting TRBD2. The CDR3 runs 16 residues. J lost 0 bases, V lost 4 bases, and 4 bases had no gene match. Germline loops: CDR1 SGHRS, CDR2 YFSETQ. This CDR3 is CASSKGLAASTDTQYF. CDR3 DNA: TGCGCCAGCAGCAAGGGACTAGCGGCTAGCACAGATACGCAGTATTTT. Combining the CDR3 with reference TRBV5-1 and TRBJ2-3 gives the whole variable domain KAGVTQTPRYLIKTRGQQVTLSCSPISGHRSVSWYQQTPGQGLQFLFEYFSETQRNKGNFPGRFSGRQFSNSRSEMNVSTLELGDSALYLCASSKGLAASTDTQYFGPGTRLTVL.

This rearrangement joins TRBV5-1 to TRBJ2-5; a possible D gene is TRBD1 (6 bases). Germline V gene sequence: CDR1 SGHRS, CDR2 YFSETQ. Trimming removed 2 bases at V and 4 bases at J, with 15 bases between. The CDR3 runs to 15 residues. Here the CDR3 reads CASSFVSTGPETQYF. For the CDR3, the DNA is TGCGCCAGCAGCTTTGTATCCACAGGGCCAGAGACCCAGTACTTC.

This rearrangement joins TRBV7-9 to TRBJ2-7; 11 positions match TRBD2. The CDR3 runs 18 residues. From germline, CDR1 is SEHNR and CDR2 FQNEAQ (reference sequence). With 0 bases clipped from V and 3 bases from J, the junction kept 10 bases outside the gene matches. The CDR3 protein is CASSLAQLAGVYLYEQYF. CDR3 nucleotides: TGTGCCAGCAGCTTAGCGCAACTAGCGGGAGTATATCTCTACGAGCAGTACTTC.

The chain uses TRBV7-9 and TRBJ2-2, with a weak D call TRBD2 (5 bases). There are 15 residues in the CDR3. Germline values: CDR1 SEHNR, CDR2 FQNEAQ (reference sequence). V gave up 8 bases and J gave up 4 bases, with 17 bases separating them. In nucleotides, the CDR3 is TGTGCCAGCGTTATACCGGGATCCCCCACCGGGGAGCTGTTTTTT. Translating gives CASVIPGSPTGELFF.

V is TRBV14 and J is TRBJ1-1, with D uncertain. V gave up 0 bases and J gave up 3 bases, with 5 bases separating them. CDR1 and CDR2 (germline): SGHDN, FVKESK. The CDR3 covers 13 residues. CDR3: CASSQDRHTEAFF. The DNA for the CDR3 is TGTGCCAGCAGCCAAGACAGGCACACTGAAGCTTTCTTT. Using reference TRBV14 and TRBJ1-1 for the parts outside the CDR3, the full variable domain is EAGVTQFPSHSVIEKGQTVTLRCDPISGHDNLYWYRRVMGKEIKFLLHFVKESKQDESGMPNNRFLAERTGGTYSTLKVQPAELEDSGVYFCASSQDRHTEAFFGQGTRLTVV.

The chain combines TRBV30 with TRBJ1-2, with D possibly TRBD1 on 6 matching bases. The germline CDR1 and CDR2 sequences are GTSNPN and SVGIG (reference sequence). The CDR3 loop spans 15 amino acids. Trimming removed 2 bases from V and 2 bases from J, with 15 bases in between. The CDR3 loop is CAWSRGGRGNYGYTF. Written as DNA, the CDR3 is TGTGCCTGGAGTCGGGGTGGCAGGGGCAACTATGGCTACACCTTC. The entire variable domain, with the rest obtained from reference TRBV30 and TRBJ1-2, is as follows: SQTIHQWPATLVQPVGSPLSLECTVEGTSNPNLYWYRQAAGRGLQLLFYSVGIGQISSEVPQNLSASRPQDRQFILSSKKLLLSDSGFYLCAWSRGGRGNYGYTFGSGTRLTVV.

The chain recombines TRBV5-6 with TRBJ1-3, with D tentatively TRBD1 (6 bases). This CDR3 has 17 residues. The germline V and J ends were trimmed by 1 base and 0 bases, with 14 bases remaining between them. Looked up from germline, CDR1 is SGHDT and CDR2 is YYEEEE. CDR3 nucleotide sequence: TGTGCCAGCAGCTTGCGGGGCAGGGGAGCCTCTGGAAACACCATATATTTT. It codes for CASSLRGRGASGNTIYF. The entire variable domain, with the rest obtained from reference TRBV5-6 and TRBJ1-3, is as follows: DAGVTQSPTHLIKTRGQQVTLRCSPKSGHDTVSWYQQALGQGPQFIFQYYEEEERQRGNFPDRFSGHQFPNYSSELNVNALLLGDSALYLCASSLRGRGASGNTIYFGEGSWLTVV.

The gene calls are TRBV29-1 and TRBJ1-1; 12 bases align to TRBD1. With 7 bases clipped from V and 3 bases from J, the junction kept 9 bases outside the gene matches. The CDR3 runs 15 residues. Germline V lookup: CDR1 SQVTM, CDR2 ANQGSEA. CDR3 sequence reads: CSASGTGGADTEAFF. The CDR3 nucleotides read TGCAGCGCGTCCGGGACAGGGGGCGCGGACACTGAAGCTTTCTTT. Full variable domain (outside the CDR3, taken from reference TRBV29-1 and TRBJ1-1): SAVISQKPSRDICQRGTSLTIQCQVDSQVTMMFWYRQQPGQSLTLIATANQGSEATYESGFVIDKFPISRPNLTFSTLTVSNMSPEDSSIYLCSASGTGGADTEAFFGQGTRLTVV.

This chain joins TRBV5-1 and TRBJ2-7; 7 bases agree with TRBD1. Germline loops: CDR1 SGHRS, CDR2 YFSETQ. The J segment lost 3 bases and the V segment lost 0 bases, leaving 3 bases of the junction unmatched. This CDR3 is 14 amino acids long. In nucleotides, the CDR3 is TGCGCCAGCAGCTTGGGGGACAGCCACTACGAGCAGTACTTC. Its translation is CASSLGDSHYEQYF.